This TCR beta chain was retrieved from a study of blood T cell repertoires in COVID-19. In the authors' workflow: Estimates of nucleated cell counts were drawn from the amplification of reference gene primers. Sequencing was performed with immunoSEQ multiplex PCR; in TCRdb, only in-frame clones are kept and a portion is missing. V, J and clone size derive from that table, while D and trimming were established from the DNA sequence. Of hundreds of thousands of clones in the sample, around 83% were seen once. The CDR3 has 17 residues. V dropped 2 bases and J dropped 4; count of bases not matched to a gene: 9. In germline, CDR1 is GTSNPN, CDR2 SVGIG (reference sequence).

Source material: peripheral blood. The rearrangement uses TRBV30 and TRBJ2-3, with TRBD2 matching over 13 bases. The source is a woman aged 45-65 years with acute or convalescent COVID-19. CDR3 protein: CAWSFRPGLAGPDTQYF. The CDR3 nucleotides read TGTGCCTGGAGTTTCCGTCCGGGACTAGCGGGACCAGATACGCAGTATTTT. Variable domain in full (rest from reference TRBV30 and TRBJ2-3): SQTIHQWPATLVQPVGSPLSLECTVEGTSNPNLYWYRQAAGRGLQLLFYSVGIGQISSEVPQNLSASRPQDRQFILSSKKLLLSDSGFYLCAWSFRPGLAGPDTQYFGPGTRLTVL.